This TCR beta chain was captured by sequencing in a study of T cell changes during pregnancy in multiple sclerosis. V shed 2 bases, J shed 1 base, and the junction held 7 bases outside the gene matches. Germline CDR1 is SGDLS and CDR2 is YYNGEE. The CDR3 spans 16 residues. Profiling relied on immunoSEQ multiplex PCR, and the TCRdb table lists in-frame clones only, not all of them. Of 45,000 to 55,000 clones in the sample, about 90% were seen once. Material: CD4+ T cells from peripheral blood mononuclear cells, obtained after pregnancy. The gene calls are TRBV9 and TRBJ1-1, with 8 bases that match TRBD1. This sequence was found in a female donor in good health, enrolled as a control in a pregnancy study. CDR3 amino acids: CASSVQGTGPNTEAFF. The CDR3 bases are TGTGCCAGCAGCGTCCAGGGGACAGGCCCGAACACTGAAGCTTTCTTT.